The 18 T cell receptor beta chains presented below share a single source sample, sequenced in a study of blood T cell repertoires in COVID-19. Libraries were prepared by immunoSEQ multiplex PCR; TCRdb keeps only in-frame clonotypes and omits some of them. The data show 150,000 to 200,000 clones, about 91% seen once. The specimen sequenced was peripheral blood. The receptor source for this set is a woman under 40 with acute or convalescent COVID-19.

The chain has TRBV28 and TRBJ1-4, with 7 bases aligning to TRBD1. With V trimmed by 5 bases and J by 1 base, 4 bases remained unmatched. Germline-derived CDR1 and CDR2 are MDHEN and SYDVKM. This CDR3 has 15 amino acids. The CDR3 coding sequence is TGTGCCAGCAGTCGGCCAGGGGGAACTAATGAAAAACTGTTTTTT. Translated: CASSRPGGTNEKLFF. The variable domain in full, completed from reference TRBV28 and TRBJ1-4, reads DVKVTQSSRYLVKRTGEKVFLECVQDMDHENMFWYRQDPGLGLRLIYFSYDVKMKEKGDIPEGYSVSREKKERFSLILESASTNQTSMYLCASSRPGGTNEKLFFGSGTQLSVL.

The rearrangement uses TRBV25-1 and TRBJ2-2; the match to TRBD2 covers 7 bases. Germline V gene lookup returns CDR1 MGHDK and CDR2 SYGVNS. V shed 7 bases, J shed 3 bases, and the junction held 2 bases outside the gene matches. The CDR3 consists of 13 residues. The chain's CDR3 is CASNRGDTGELFF. CDR3 in DNA: TGTGCCAGCAATCGGGGGGACACCGGGGAGCTGTTTTTT.

The chain is built from TRBV4-1 and TRBJ2-7; TRBD2 agrees at 8 bases. Trimming at V came to 3 bases and at J to 1 base, leaving 11 bases not matched to a gene. The CDR3 length is 17 residues. The germline V gene has CDR1 MGHRA and CDR2 YSYEKL. Here the CDR3 DNA reads TGCGCCAGCAGCCAGAAACTAGCGGAAGGTGGGTCCTACGAGCAGTACTTC. Protein product: CASSQKLAEGGSYEQYF.

The V and J genes are TRBV6-5 and TRBJ2-1; 7 bases agree with TRBD2. Germline V gene sequence: CDR1 MNHEY, CDR2 SVGAGI. V lost 2 bases to trimming and J lost 3 bases; unmatched junction nucleotides: 4. The CDR3 spans 15 residues. The CDR3 DNA follows: TGTGCCAGCAGTTACGGTCTAGCGGACTACAATGAGCAGTTCTTC. Translating gives CASSYGLADYNEQFF.

The chain carries TRBV18 and TRBJ2-7, with TRBD2 matching over 7 bases. The CDR3 extends over 15 amino acids. The trim removed 0 bases at V and 0 bases at J, leaving 2 bases unmatched. CDR1 KGHSH and CDR2 LQKENI come from the germline V gene. This chain's CDR3 is CASSPPSGISYEQYF. CDR3 sequence (DNA): TGTGCCAGCTCACCACCAAGCGGGATCTCCTACGAGCAGTACTTC.

The rearrangement links TRBV23-1 to TRBJ1-4; TRBD1 agrees at 7 bases. TRBV23-1 is classed as an ORF, of uncertain function. The CDR3 runs to 18 residues. The ends lost 3 bases at V and 3 bases at J; junction bases unmatched: 13. CDR3 residues: CASSHPRDSPGANEKLFF. CDR3 bases: TGCGCCAGCAGTCACCCCCGGGACAGCCCCGGGGCTAATGAAAAACTGTTTTTT.

J is TRBJ1-1 and V is TRBV19; D is ambiguous. This CDR3 has 11 amino acids. CDR1 LNHDA and CDR2 SQIVND come from the germline V gene (reference sequence). Trimming removed 3 bases at V and 11 bases at J, with 10 bases between. The DNA of the CDR3 is TGTGCCAGTAGTATTAGCCTGGAGGCTTTCTTT. Translated: CASSISLEAFF.

This clone was counted a single time. J is TRBJ1-4 and V is TRBV21-1. TRBV21-1 corresponds to a pseudogene. The CDR3 spans 14 residues. In DNA, the CDR3 is TGTGCCAGCAGCAAAGTCCCTCTCAATGAAAAACTGTTTTTT. Its translation: CASSKVPLNEKLFF.

This sequence joins TRBV11-2 and TRBJ2-5; D is undetermined. The V end lost 4 bases, the J end lost 5 bases, and 8 bases lay between the germline ends. Germline V gene sequence: CDR1 SGHAT, CDR2 FQNNGV. The CDR3 loop spans 12 amino acids. The CDR3 sequence is CASSSEAETQYF. In nucleotides, the CDR3 is TGTGCCAGCAGCTCAGAAGCGGAGACCCAGTACTTC.

In this sample, this clone turned up once. This sequence joins TRBV5-1 and TRBJ1-2; D gene unclear. The V gene's germline CDR1 is SGHRS and CDR2 YFSETQ. With 0 bases removed from V and 6 bases from J, the gap between germline ends came to 15 bases. The CDR3 sequence is 15 residues long. The CDR3 spells CASSLADPGRDGYTF. CDR3 nucleotides: TGCGCCAGCAGCTTGGCCGATCCTGGGAGGGATGGCTACACCTTC.

The chain links TRBV2 to TRBJ1-6, with D unclear. CDR3 size: 15 residues. Germline lookup yields CDR1 SNHLY and CDR2 FYNNEI. The ends were cut back, 6 bases at V and 4 bases at J, with 13 bases in the middle. The CDR3 DNA follows: TGTGCCAGCAGATTGGCCTCGGGGTATAATTCACCCCTCCACTTT. Residues: CASRLASGYNSPLHF.

The chain's CDR3 is CASSDDRHIQYF. CDR3 in DNA: TGTGCCAGCTCAGATGACAGACACATTCAGTACTTC. The rearrangement joins TRBV18 to TRBJ2-4, with a weak D call TRBD1 (5 bases). Germline CDR1 KGHSH, CDR2 LQKENI. The germline V and J ends were trimmed by 5 bases and 8 bases, with 10 bases remaining between them. This CDR3 region has 12 residues.

This chain joins TRBV6-2 or TRBV6-3 and TRBJ2-1; possibly TRBD1 for D (6 bases). The V gene's germline CDR1 is MNHEY and CDR2 SVGEGT. CDR3 size: 17 residues. V was cut by 3 bases and J by 1 base, with 16 bases left in between. The CDR3 region has the DNA TGTGCCAGCAGTTATAGGGGGACCTGGCCATCCTACAATGAGCAGTTCTTC. Its protein product is CASSYRGTWPSYNEQFF.

The chain is built from TRBV27 and TRBJ2-1, with 7 bases lining up with TRBD2. CDR1 and CDR2 from the germline V gene are MNHEY and SMNVEV (reference sequence). V shed 3 bases, J shed 15 bases, and the junction held 8 bases outside the gene matches. This CDR3 is 12 amino acids long. CDR3 protein: CASSLFMRELFF. DNA for the CDR3: TGTGCCAGCAGTTTGTTTATGCGGGAGTTGTTCTTC.

The table lists this clone with a few counts. The CDR3 nucleotides read TGTGCCAGCAGTTTATCGGGACTAGCGGGAGTCAATGAGCAGTTCTTC. It is translated as CASSLSGLAGVNEQFF. The rearrangement joins TRBV27 to TRBJ2-1, with 14 nucleotides matching TRBD2. V lost 0 bases to trimming and J lost 6 bases; unmatched junction nucleotides: 1. The germline V gene encodes CDR1 MNHEY and CDR2 SMNVEV (reference sequence). There are 16 residues in the CDR3.

This chain connects TRBV28 to TRBJ2-7, with D tentatively TRBD1 (5 bases). The germline CDR1 and CDR2 sequences are MDHEN and SYDVKM. V lost 3 bases, J lost 0 bases, and 18 bases lay in between. The CDR3 contains 17 residues. The CDR3 protein is CASSLERWGAFSYEQYF. CDR3 in DNA: TGTGCCAGCAGTTTGGAGAGATGGGGCGCTTTCTCCTACGAGCAGTACTTC.

The chain has TRBV4-1 and TRBJ1-1; tentatively, D is TRBD1 (6 bases). V lost 2 bases and J 4 bases, leaving 8 bases between the germline ends. This CDR3 has 13 amino acids. The germline CDR1 and CDR2 sequences are MGHRA and YSYEKL. CDR3 sequence (DNA): TGCGCCAGCAGCCAACAGGGGCCCACTGAAGCTTTCTTT. Protein product: CASSQQGPTEAFF.

This clone has more than one count but fewer than ten. The CDR3 DNA reads as TGCGCCAGAAAGGAGCCGAACACCGGGGAGCTGTTTTTT. It translates to CARKEPNTGELFF. The rearrangement joins TRBV10-1 to TRBJ2-2, with D hard to call. The germline CDR1 and CDR2 sequences are WNHNN and SYGVQD (reference sequence). The V end lost 9 bases, the J end lost 0 bases, and 8 bases lay between the germline ends. The CDR3 extends over 13 amino acids.